This T cell receptor beta chain was captured by sequencing in a study of T cells in Graves' hyperthyroidism and ophthalmopathy. Across the whole study: The blood sample was taken at first diagnosis, before treatment began.

This clonotype showed up many times. Authors of the study amplified TCR beta CDR3 regions from RNA transcripts. TCR CDR3 regions were first amplified by RT-PCR with HTBI primers. TCRdb reprocessed the multiplex PCR reads via MiXCR and lists one record per CDR3 protein. The table includes fewer than 500,000 distinct CDR3 sequences, roughly 15% detected once. The V and J ends lost 0 bases and 1 base respectively, with 4 bases between them. Germline V gene data show CDR1 as LNHNV and CDR2 as YYDKDF (reference sequence). This CDR3 has 13 residues. Sequencing input: blood. This TCR was sampled from a woman younger than 45 with Graves' ophthalmopathy. The chain couples TRBV15 to TRBJ2-7; the D is unclear. The CDR3 region has the DNA TGTGCCACCAGCAGAGACTATTCCTACGAGCAGTACTTC. This gives the protein CATSRDYSYEQYF.